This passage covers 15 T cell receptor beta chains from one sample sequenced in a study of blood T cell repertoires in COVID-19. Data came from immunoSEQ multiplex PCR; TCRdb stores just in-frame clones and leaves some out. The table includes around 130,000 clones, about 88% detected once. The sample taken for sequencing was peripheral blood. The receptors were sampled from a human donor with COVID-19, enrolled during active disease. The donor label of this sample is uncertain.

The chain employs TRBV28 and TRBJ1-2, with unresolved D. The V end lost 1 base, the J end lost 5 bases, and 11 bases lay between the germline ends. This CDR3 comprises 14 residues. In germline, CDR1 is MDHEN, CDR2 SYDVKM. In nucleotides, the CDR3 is TGTGCCAGCAGTTTATCTCCCACAGTGTATGGCTACACCTTC. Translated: CASSLSPTVYGYTF.

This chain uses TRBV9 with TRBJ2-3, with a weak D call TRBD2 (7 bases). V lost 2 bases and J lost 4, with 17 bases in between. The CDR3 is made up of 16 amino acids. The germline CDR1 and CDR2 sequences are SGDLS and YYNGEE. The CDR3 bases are TGTGCCAGCAGCGTCGCGGGGGCATTTACGGCAGATACGCAGTATTTT. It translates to CASSVAGAFTADTQYF.

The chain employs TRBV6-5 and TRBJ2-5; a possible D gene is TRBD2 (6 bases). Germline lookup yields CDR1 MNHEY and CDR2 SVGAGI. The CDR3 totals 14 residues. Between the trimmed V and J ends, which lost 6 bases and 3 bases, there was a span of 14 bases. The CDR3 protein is CASRTGLSKETQYF. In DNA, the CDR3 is TGTGCCAGCAGAACGGGACTTTCTAAAGAGACCCAGTACTTC.

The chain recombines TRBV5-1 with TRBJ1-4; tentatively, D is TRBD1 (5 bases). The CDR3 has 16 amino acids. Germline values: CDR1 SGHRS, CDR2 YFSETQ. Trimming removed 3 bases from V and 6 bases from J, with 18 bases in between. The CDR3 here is CASSSGQGALYEKLFF. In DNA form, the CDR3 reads TGCGCCAGCAGCTCTGGACAAGGGGCCCTTTATGAAAAACTGTTTTTT.

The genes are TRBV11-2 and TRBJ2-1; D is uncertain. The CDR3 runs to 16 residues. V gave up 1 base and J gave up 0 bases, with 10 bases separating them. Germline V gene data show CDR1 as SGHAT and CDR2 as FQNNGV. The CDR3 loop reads CASSLVAESSYNEQFF. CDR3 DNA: TGTGCCAGCAGCTTAGTAGCAGAGAGCTCCTACAATGAGCAGTTCTTC.

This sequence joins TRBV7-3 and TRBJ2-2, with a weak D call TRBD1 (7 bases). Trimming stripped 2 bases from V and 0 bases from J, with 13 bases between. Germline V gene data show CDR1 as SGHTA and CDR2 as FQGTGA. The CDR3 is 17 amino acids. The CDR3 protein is CASSLSPGGPNTGELFF. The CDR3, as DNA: TGTGCCAGCAGCTTATCACCAGGGGGGCCGAACACCGGGGAGCTGTTTTTT. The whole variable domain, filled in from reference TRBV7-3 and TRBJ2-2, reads GAGVSQTPSNKVTEKGKYVELRCDPISGHTALYWYRQSLGQGPEFLIYFQGTGAADDSGLPNDRFFAVRPEGSVSTLKIQRTERGDSAVYLCASSLSPGGPNTGELFFGEGSRLTVL.

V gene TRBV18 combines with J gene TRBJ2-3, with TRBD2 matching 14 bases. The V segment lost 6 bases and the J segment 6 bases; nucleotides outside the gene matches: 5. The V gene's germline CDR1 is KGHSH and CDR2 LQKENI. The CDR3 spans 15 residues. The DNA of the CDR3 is TGTGCCAGCTCTCCGACTAGCGGGGGGGCGGATACGCAGTATTTT. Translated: CASSPTSGGADTQYF.

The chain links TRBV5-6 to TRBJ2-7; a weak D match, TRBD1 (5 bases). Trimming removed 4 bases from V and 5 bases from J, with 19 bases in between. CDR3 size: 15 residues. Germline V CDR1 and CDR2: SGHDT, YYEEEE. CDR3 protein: CASSPLTQGSDEQYF. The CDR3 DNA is TGTGCCAGCAGCCCTTTGACGCAGGGCAGCGACGAGCAGTACTTC.

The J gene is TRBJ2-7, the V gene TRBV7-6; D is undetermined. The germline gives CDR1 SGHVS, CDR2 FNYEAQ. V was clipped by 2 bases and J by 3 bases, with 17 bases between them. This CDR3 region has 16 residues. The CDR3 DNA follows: TGTGCCAGCAGCTTAATCGCCAGGATGCAAATCTACGAGCAGTACTTC. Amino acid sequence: CASSLIARMQIYEQYF.

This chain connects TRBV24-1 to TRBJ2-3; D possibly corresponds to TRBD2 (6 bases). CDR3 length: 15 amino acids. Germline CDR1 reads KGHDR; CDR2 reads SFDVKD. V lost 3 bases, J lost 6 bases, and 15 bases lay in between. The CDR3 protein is CATSDAGTGEDTQYF. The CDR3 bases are TGTGCCACCAGTGATGCCGGGACTGGGGAGGATACGCAGTATTTT.

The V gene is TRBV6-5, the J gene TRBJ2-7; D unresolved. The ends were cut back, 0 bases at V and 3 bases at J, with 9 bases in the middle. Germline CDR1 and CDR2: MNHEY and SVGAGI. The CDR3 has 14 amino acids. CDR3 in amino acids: CASSYSQVGYEQYF. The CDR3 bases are TGTGCCAGCAGTTACTCTCAGGTTGGCTACGAGCAGTACTTC.

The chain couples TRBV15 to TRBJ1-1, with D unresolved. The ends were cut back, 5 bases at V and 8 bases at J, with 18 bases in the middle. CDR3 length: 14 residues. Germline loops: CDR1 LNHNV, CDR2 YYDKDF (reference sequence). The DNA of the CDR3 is TGTGCCACCAGCGCCCGACTCGGGGATTCGGAAGCTTTCTTT. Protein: CATSARLGDSEAFF.

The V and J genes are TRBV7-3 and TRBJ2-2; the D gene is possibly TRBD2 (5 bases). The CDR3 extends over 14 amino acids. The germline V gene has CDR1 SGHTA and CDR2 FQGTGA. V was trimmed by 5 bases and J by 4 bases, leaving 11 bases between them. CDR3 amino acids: CASSPRGSTGELFF. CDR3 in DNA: TGTGCCAGCAGCCCCCGTGGGAGCACCGGGGAGCTGTTTTTT. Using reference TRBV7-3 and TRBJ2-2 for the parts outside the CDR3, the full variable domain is GAGVSQTPSNKVTEKGKYVELRCDPISGHTALYWYRQSLGQGPEFLIYFQGTGAADDSGLPNDRFFAVRPEGSVSTLKIQRTERGDSAVYLCASSPRGSTGELFFGEGSRLTVL.

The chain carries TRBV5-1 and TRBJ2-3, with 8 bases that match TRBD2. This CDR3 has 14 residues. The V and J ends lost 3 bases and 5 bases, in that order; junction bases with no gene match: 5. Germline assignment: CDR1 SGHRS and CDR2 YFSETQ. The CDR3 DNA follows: TGCGCCAGCAGCTCCGGGACTAGGGAAGATACGCAGTATTTT. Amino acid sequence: CASSSGTREDTQYF.

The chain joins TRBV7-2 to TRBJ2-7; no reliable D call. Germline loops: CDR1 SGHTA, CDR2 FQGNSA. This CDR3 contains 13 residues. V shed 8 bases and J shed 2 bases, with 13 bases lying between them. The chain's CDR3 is CASRSTPTYEQYF. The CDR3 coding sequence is TGTGCCAGCCGGTCAACTCCAACCTACGAGCAGTACTTC. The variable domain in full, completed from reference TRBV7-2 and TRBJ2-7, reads GAGVSQSPSNKVTEKGKDVELRCDPISGHTALYWYRQSLGQGLEFLIYFQGNSAPDKSGLPSDRFSAERTGGSVSTLTIQRTQQEDSAVYLCASRSTPTYEQYFGPGTRLTVT.